This TCR beta chain was recorded in a study of early T cells in non-severe SARS-CoV-2 infection. The wider study: Chains were not paired, and sequencing was done on bulk RNA from unsorted whole blood.

This CDR3 has 16 residues. The V gene end was trimmed by 3 bases and the J gene end by 0 bases; junction bases not matched to a gene: 4. Germline assignment: CDR1 LNHNV and CDR2 YYDKDF (reference sequence). This clonotype has a count of ten or more. The target antigen is unknown. TCRdb called the 5' RACE reads again in MiXCR, with one record for every CDR3 protein. In the table there are about 71,000 distinct CDR3 sequences, roughly an eighth of which are singletons. Study results and caveats: The matching step, a VDJdb search, favored anti-spike CD8 responses and missed private and CD4 specificities.

This chain joins TRBV15 and TRBJ2-5, with TRBD2 matching 10 bases. Source material: whole blood. This sequence originates from an adult who was a healthcare worker with PCR-confirmed SARS-CoV-2 infection or an uninfected control (not recorded which). CDR3 sequence reads: CATSSLAGVYQETQYF. DNA of the CDR3: TGTGCCACCAGCAGTCTAGCGGGGGTGTACCAAGAGACCCAGTACTTC. The variable domain in full, completed from reference TRBV15 and TRBJ2-5, reads DAMVIQNPRYQVTQFGKPVTLSCSQTLNHNVMYWYQQKSSQAPKLLFHYYDKDFNNEADTPDNFQSRRPNTSFCFLDIRSPGLGDTAMYLCATSSLAGVYQETQYFGPGTRLLVL.